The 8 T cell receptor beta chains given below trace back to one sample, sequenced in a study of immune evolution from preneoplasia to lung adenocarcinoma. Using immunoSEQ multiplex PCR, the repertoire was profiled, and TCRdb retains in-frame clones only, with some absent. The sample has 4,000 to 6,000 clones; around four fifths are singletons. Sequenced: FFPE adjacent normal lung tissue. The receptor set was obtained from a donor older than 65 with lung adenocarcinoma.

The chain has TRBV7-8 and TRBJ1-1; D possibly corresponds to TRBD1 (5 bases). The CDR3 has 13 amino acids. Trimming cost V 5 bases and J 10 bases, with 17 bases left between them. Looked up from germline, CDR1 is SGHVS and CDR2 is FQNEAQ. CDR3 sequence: CASSQTGALGAFF. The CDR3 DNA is TGTGCCAGCAGCCAAACAGGTGCCCTGGGAGCTTTCTTT.

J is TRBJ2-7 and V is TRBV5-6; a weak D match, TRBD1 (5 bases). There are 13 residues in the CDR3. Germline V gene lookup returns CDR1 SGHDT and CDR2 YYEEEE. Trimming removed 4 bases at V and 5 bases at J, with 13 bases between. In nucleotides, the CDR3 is TGTGCCAGCAGCCGGATAGGGGTCCACGAGCAGTACTTC. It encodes CASSRIGVHEQYF. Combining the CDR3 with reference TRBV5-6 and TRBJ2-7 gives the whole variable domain DAGVTQSPTHLIKTRGQQVTLRCSPKSGHDTVSWYQQALGQGPQFIFQYYEEEERQRGNFPDRFSGHQFPNYSSELNVNALLLGDSALYLCASSRIGVHEQYFGPGTRLTVT.

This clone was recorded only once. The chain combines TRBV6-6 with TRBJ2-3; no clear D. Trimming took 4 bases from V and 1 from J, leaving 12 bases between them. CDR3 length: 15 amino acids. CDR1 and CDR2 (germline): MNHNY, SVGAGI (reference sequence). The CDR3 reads CASSSFRVGTDTQYF. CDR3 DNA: TGTGCCAGCAGTTCTTTTCGGGTGGGCACAGATACGCAGTATTTT.

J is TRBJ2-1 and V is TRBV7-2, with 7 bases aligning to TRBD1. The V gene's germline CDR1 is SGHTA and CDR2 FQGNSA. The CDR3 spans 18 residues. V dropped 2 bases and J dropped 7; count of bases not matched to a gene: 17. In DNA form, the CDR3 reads TGTGCCAGCAGCTTATTCAGAAGGGGGCAGAGAAGAAATAATGAGCAGTTCTTC. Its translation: CASSLFRRGQRRNNEQFF.

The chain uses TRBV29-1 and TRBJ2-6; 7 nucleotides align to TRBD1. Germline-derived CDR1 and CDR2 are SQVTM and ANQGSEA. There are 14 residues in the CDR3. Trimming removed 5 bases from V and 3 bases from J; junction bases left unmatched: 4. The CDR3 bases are TGCAGCGTTCGGGACAGTGGTGGGGCCAACGTCCTGACTTTC. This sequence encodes CSVRDSGGANVLTF.

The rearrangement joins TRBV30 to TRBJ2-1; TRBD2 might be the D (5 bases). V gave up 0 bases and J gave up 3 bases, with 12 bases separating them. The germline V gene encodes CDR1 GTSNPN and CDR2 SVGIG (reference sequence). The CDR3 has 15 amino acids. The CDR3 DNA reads TGTGCCTGGAGTGTAGAGGGTTCTTGCTACAATGAGCAGTTCTTC. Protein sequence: CAWSVEGSCYNEQFF.

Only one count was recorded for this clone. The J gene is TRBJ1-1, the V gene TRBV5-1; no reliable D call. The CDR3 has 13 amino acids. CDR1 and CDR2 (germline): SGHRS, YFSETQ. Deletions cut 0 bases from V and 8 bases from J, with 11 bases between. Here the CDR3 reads CASSLGEVPEAFF. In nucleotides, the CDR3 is TGCGCCAGCAGCTTGGGGGAAGTACCCGAAGCTTTCTTT.

The CDR3 coding sequence is TGTGCCAGCAGCGTACGGACGACCGACGAGCAGTACTTC. It codes for CASSVRTTDEQYF. The rearrangement joins TRBV9 to TRBJ2-7; D is unclear. Trimming shortened V by 1 base and J by 5 bases, and 10 bases separated the two germline ends. From germline, CDR1 is SGDLS and CDR2 YYNGEE. The CDR3 consists of 13 residues.